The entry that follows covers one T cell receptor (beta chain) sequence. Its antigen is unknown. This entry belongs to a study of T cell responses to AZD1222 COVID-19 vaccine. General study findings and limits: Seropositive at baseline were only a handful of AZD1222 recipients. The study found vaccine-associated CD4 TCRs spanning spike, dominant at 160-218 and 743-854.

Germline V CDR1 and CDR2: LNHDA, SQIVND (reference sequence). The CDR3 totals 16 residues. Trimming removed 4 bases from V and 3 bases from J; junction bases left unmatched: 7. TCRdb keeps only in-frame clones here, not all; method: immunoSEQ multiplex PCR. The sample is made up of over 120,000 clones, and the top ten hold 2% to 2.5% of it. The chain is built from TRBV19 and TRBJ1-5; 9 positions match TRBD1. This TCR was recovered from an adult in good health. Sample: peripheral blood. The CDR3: CASSTDRGRVNQPQHF. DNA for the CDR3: TGTGCCAGTAGTACGGACAGGGGAAGGGTCAATCAGCCCCAGCATTTT.